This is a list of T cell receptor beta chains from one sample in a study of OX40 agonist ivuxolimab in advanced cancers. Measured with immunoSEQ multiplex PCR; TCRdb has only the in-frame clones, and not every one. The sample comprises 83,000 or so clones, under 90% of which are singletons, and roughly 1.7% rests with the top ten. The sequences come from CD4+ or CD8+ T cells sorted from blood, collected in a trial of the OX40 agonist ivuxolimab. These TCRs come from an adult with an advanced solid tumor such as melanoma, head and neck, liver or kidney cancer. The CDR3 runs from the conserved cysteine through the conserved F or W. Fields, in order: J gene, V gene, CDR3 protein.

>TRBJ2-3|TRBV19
CASKQGGTDTQYF
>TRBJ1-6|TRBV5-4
CASSLWGYNSPLHF
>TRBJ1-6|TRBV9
CASSSGQPDSPLHF
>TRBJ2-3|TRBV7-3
CASSAGGMGTDTQYF
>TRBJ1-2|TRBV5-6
CASSPDRGRTINYGYTF
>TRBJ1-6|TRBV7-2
CASSTSGDGRSPLHF
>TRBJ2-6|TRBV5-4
CASSLWGANVLTF
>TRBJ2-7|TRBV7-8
CASSWTTFRAEQYF
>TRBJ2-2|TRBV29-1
CSVRVAGTGELFF
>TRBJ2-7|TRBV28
CASSLRHRTYEQYF
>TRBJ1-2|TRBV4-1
CASSGGQGGGWYGYTF
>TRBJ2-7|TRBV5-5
CASSLGPGLLTYEQYF
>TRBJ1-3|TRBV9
CASSVDQLSGNTIYF
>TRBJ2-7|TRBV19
CASSHGQHSYEQYF
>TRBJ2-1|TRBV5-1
CASSPQTGNEQFF
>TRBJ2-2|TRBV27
CASRRGSGTGELFF
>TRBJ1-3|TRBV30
CAWSKGGTGNTIYF
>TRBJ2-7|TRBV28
CASSLIAGVNEQYF
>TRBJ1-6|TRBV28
CASRKLSSYNSPLHF
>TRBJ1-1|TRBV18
CASSPEGYGTEAFF
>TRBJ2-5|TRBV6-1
CASRGDQETQYF
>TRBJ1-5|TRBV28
CASCRGSLGNQPQHF
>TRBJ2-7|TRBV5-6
CASSLGQDRLKYEQYF
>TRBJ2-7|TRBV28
CASTGDSNEQYF
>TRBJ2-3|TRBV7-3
CASSPMGQGAADTQYF
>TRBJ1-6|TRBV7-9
CASSPDRVNSPLHF
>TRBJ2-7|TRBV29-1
CSVEEYGTGVAEQYF
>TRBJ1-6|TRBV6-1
CASSERDRSLGSPLHF